Listed below are T cell receptor beta chains from one sample, sequenced in a study of blood T cell repertoires in COVID-19. TCRdb's copy holds only in-frame clones and misses some; the assay was immunoSEQ multiplex PCR. The repertoire consists of about 250,000 clones, with roughly 90% occurring once and the leading ten covering around 2.2%. Sample: peripheral blood. The receptor set was obtained from a middle-aged woman who had recovered from COVID-19. The CDR3 runs from the conserved cysteine through the conserved F or W. The D gene is left open where the match is weak. The listing skips clone size in some rows; elsewhere it reads once, few, many or a size class.

>TRBV19|TRBJ2-2|-|-
TGTGCCAGTAGTACAGGGAACACCGGGGAGCTGTTTTTT
CASSTGNTGELFF
>TRBV5-4|TRBJ1-2|-|TRBD1
TGTGCCAGCAGCCGGGAGGGACAGGGGGCCCATGGCTACACCTTC
CASSREGQGAHGYTF
>TRBV7-9|TRBJ1-2|-|-
TGTGCCAGCAGCCCCCCCGACGGGTGGGTAGGCTACACCTTC
CASSPPDGWVGYTF
>TRBV19|TRBJ2-7|-|TRBD1
TGTGCCAGTACCCCGGAGGGCCGGACAGGGTTCTACGAGCAGTACTTC
CASTPEGRTGFYEQYF
>TRBV28|TRBJ1-4|few|TRBD1
TGTGCCAGCAGTCTGAACAGGGGGGATGAAAAACTGTTTTTT
CASSLNRGDEKLFF
>TRBV7-3|TRBJ2-7|-|TRBD2
TGTGCCAGCAGCTTGGTAGCGGGGGGCGGCTACGAGCAGTACTTC
CASSLVAGGGYEQYF
>TRBV6-5|TRBJ2-1|few|TRBD1
TGTGCCAGCAGTAACATCGGGACAGGAAACAATGAGCAGTTCTTC
CASSNIGTGNNEQFF
>TRBV25-1|TRBJ1-2|once|-
TGTGCCAGCAGTGAATCTGGGCGAGATGGCTACACCTTC
CASSESGRDGYTF
>TRBV4-3|TRBJ1-1|-|-
TGCGCCAGCAGCCTCGCGCGAAACGGCGGTGAAGCTTTCTTT
CASSLARNGGEAFF
>TRBV24-1|TRBJ1-2|-|-
TGTGCCACCAGTCGAGGCAGGGGTATGATCTCGGATGGCTACACCTTC
CATSRGRGMISDGYTF